A selection of T cell receptor beta chains follows, all from one sample in a study of cytomegalovirus exposure and HLA in healthy donors. The protocol was immunoSEQ multiplex PCR, while the TCRdb copy is restricted to in-frame clones and leaves out a portion. The repertoire consists of about 140,000 clones, with more than 65% occurring once and the leading ten covering roughly 1.7%. The sample taken for sequencing was PBMCs. The source of these receptors is a woman in her twenties or thirties in good health and CMV-seronegative. Both conserved end residues are part of each CDR3. The D gene is left open where the match is weak. Clone size is stated in some rows and not others, as once, few, many or a class when expanded.

J gene,D gene,V gene,clone size,CDR3 DNA,CDR3 protein
TRBJ2-3,TRBD1,TRBV2,-,TGTGCCAGCAGGACAGGGCCAGATACGCAGTATTTT,CASRTGPDTQYF
TRBJ2-2,-,TRBV4-2,once,TGTGCCAGCAGCCTTCGAAGCCCAGCGGAGAGAGCCGGGGAGCTGTTTTTT,CASSLRSPAERAGELFF
TRBJ2-1,-,TRBV7-2,few,TGTGCCAGCAGTTCCGACTCGACGGGGGTGGCTTACAATGAGCAGTTCTTC,CASSSDSTGVAYNEQFF
TRBJ1-2,-,TRBV30,-,TGTGCCTGGAGTGTCGAAGGGGTTGGGTATGGCTACACCTTC,CAWSVEGVGYGYTF
TRBJ2-7,TRBD1,TRBV7-9,-,TGTGCCAGCAGCCTTACAGGGGCCGAGGGCGAGCAGTACTTC,CASSLTGAEGEQYF
TRBJ2-7,TRBD2,TRBV29-1,few,TGCAGCGTTGCACGGGGGGCGGGAGGGCCTTACGAGCAGTACTTC,CSVARGAGGPYEQYF
TRBJ2-1,-,TRBV6-6,-,TGTGCCAGCAGTTACCCGACAGACAATGAGCAGTTCTTC,CASSYPTDNEQFF
TRBJ2-5,-,TRBV7-9,-,TGTGCCAGCAGCTTTGCAGGGGAAGAGACCCAGTACTTC,CASSFAGEETQYF
TRBJ2-3,-,TRBV6-1,-,TGTGCCAGCCGGACTACCCGTAAGTTCGTAGATACGCAGTATTTT,CASRTTRKFVDTQYF
TRBJ1-3,-,TRBV7-3,few,TGTGCCAGCAGTCCTGGAGGGACTGGAAACACCATATATTTT,CASSPGGTGNTIYF
TRBJ2-5,TRBD1,TRBV30,-,TGTGCCTGGCCTCCGCCGCCGGGACAGGGGGAAGAGACCCAGTACTTC,CAWPPPPGQGEETQYF
TRBJ2-2,TRBD2,TRBV28,-,TGTGCCAGTACACTAGCGGGGGGGCCTGGAACCGGGGAGCTGTTTTTT,CASTLAGGPGTGELFF
TRBJ2-7,TRBD2,TRBV4-2,once,TGTGCCAGCAGCCAAGATGGGAGCGGGAGGCGGCCGTCGTTGGTCTACGAGCAGTACTTC,CASSQDGSGRRPSLVYEQYF